This entry features one TCR beta chain sequence. Its antigen is unknown. The sample comes from a study of blood T cells in healthy people across ages. Whole-study findings and limits: The authors considered diversity estimates from one million T cells to be underestimates.

The second PCR ran roughly 6 to 11 cycles with a sample-barcoded 5' primer and J-beta primers. MiXCR, applied by TCRdb to the 5' RACE reads, yields one record per CDR3 protein. Seen here are about 1.6 million distinct CDR3 sequences, about 32% observed once, and the top ten hold around 11%. In germline, CDR1 is MDHEN, CDR2 SYDVKM. V dropped 5 bases and J dropped 3; count of bases not matched to a gene: 16. The CDR3 length is 18 residues. Healthy individuals of Caucasian origin from Russia, aged about 6 to 95, served as donors. Per-sample yields of isolated PBMCs were at least 6.5 million. Material for sequencing was blood. The rearrangement links TRBV28 to TRBJ2-3; 8 bases agree with TRBD1. The TCR was taken from a woman aged 25 to 39 in good health. CDR3 DNA sequence: TGTGCCAGCAGTCAATACCCATCAACAGGGGGAGGAACAGATACGCAGTATTTT. It translates to CASSQYPSTGGGTDTQYF.